These T cell receptor beta chains were read from a single sample in a study of blood T cell repertoires in COVID-19. TCRdb's copy holds only in-frame clones and misses some; the assay was immunoSEQ multiplex PCR. The repertoire holds about 82,000 clones, with roughly 80% as singletons. Sequencing used peripheral blood. The receptors derive from a woman aged 40 to 50 with active or convalescent COVID-19. The CDR3 runs from the conserved cysteine through the conserved F or W. The D gene is left open where the match is weak. Some rows have no size entry. The others give once, few or many, or a class for an expanded clone.

clone_size	cdr3_length	d_call	v_call	j_call	cdr3_aa	cdr3_nt
few	15	NA	TRBV5-1	TRBJ2-5	CASSLGQGGAETQYF	TGCGCCAGCAGCTTGGGGCAGGGGGGTGCAGAGACCCAGTACTTC
NA	15	TRBD1	TRBV19	TRBJ2-5	CASSIVGTVQETQYF	TGTGCCAGTAGTATAGTGGGGACAGTTCAAGAGACCCAGTACTTC
few	13	NA	TRBV6-5	TRBJ1-1	CASSRVVSTEAFF	TGTGCCAGCAGCAGGGTGGTTAGCACTGAAGCTTTCTTT
NA	16	TRBD2	TRBV19	TRBJ2-1	CASSSQTSGSYNEQFF	TGTGCCAGTAGTTCCCAGACTAGCGGGAGTTACAATGAGCAGTTCTTC
NA	16	NA	TRBV18	TRBJ1-3	CASSRNRLDSGNTIYF	TGTGCCAGCTCACGGAACAGGCTAGACTCTGGAAACACCATATATTTT
NA	15	NA	TRBV24-1	TRBJ1-5	CATISGGHFNQPQHF	TGTGCCACCATCAGTGGGGGACACTTCAATCAGCCCCAGCATTTT
NA	18	TRBD1	TRBV6-2/TRBV6-3	TRBJ2-2	CASSDEPGQGANTGELFF	TGTGCCAGCAGCGACGAACCGGGACAGGGGGCGAACACCGGGGAGCTGTTTTTT
NA	17	NA	TRBV29-1	TRBJ2-5	CSVEASRQSYNQETQYF	TGCAGCGTTGAGGCATCTCGACAGTCCTACAACCAAGAGACCCAGTACTTC
many	16	NA	TRBV5-1	TRBJ1-6	CASSLGGSSYNSPLHF	TGCGCCAGCAGCTTGGGAGGAAGCTCCTATAATTCACCCCTCCACTTT
NA	16	NA	TRBV21-1	TRBJ1-5	CASSKRRGGPYQPQHF	TGTGCCAGCAGCAAACGTCGGGGGGGGCCGTATCAGCCCCAGCATTTT
NA	11	TRBD1	TRBV30	TRBJ1-4	CAVTGDEKLFF	TGTGCCGTAACAGGGGACGAAAAACTGTTTTTT
NA	16	TRBD2	TRBV28	TRBJ2-1	CASSLPGLAGLDEQFF	TGTGCCAGCAGTTTACCGGGACTAGCGGGACTCGATGAGCAGTTCTTC
NA	15	NA	TRBV18	TRBJ1-4	CASSPLGMVGEKLFF	TGTGCCAGCTCACCCCTCGGGATGGTCGGTGAAAAACTGTTTTTT
once	16	TRBD1	TRBV28	TRBJ1-1	CASSLAGQQPHTEAFF	TGTGCCAGCAGTTTGGCGGGACAGCAGCCTCACACTGAAGCTTTCTTT
NA	13	NA	TRBV11-2	TRBJ2-3	CASRSTDTDTQYF	TGTGCCAGCAGATCGACAGACACAGATACGCAGTATTTT
NA	16	NA	TRBV30	TRBJ1-6	CAWSVQGLSYNSPLHF	TGTGCCTGGAGTGTGCAGGGCCTCTCCTATAATTCACCCCTCCACTTT
NA	14	NA	TRBV18	TRBJ1-6	CASGKGTQASPLHF	TGTGCCAGCGGAAAGGGGACACAAGCCTCACCCCTCCACTTT
NA	15	NA	TRBV7-2	TRBJ2-5	CASSLITGPRETQYF	TGTGCCAGCAGCTTAATAACAGGTCCCCGGGAGACCCAGTACTTC
once	19	TRBD2	TRBV5-1	TRBJ2-1	CASSLGTSGTLSSYNEQFF	TGCGCCAGCAGCTTGGGGACTAGCGGGACCTTAAGCTCCTACAATGAGCAGTTCTTC
NA	15	TRBD1	TRBV5-6	TRBJ1-2	CASSSRDRGAYGYTF	TGTGCCAGCAGCTCCCGGGACAGGGGCGCCTATGGCTACACCTTC
NA	13	NA	TRBV18	TRBJ2-7	CASSRGGPYEQYF	TGTGCCAGCTCCCGGGGAGGACCCTACGAGCAGTACTTC
once	14	NA	TRBV2	TRBJ2-7	CASSGRAPSYEQYF	TGTGCCAGCAGTGGCAGGGCCCCGTCCTACGAGCAGTACTTC
NA	13	NA	TRBV5-1	TRBJ2-7	CASSLEGDHEQYF	TGCGCCAGCAGCTTGGAGGGGGACCACGAGCAGTACTTC
NA	13	TRBD2	TRBV7-3	TRBJ2-1	CASSFRGSNEQFF	TGTGCCAGCAGTTTCCGCGGGAGCAATGAGCAGTTCTTC